This is a list of T cell receptor beta chains from one sample in a study of blood T cell repertoires in COVID-19. Some clones are missing from TCRdb's copy, which holds only in-frame ones; the method was immunoSEQ multiplex PCR. The data contain about 140,000 clones, approximately 84% of them singletons. The sample comprised peripheral blood. These receptors were obtained from a woman between 55 and 75 years old with acute or convalescent COVID-19. CDR3s include the opening cysteine and the closing phenylalanine or tryptophan. D genes are given only for firm matches. Size is omitted from some rows. Given values are once, few, many or a class for expanded clones.

clone size,D gene,V gene,J gene,CDR3 DNA,CDR3 protein
NA,NA,TRBV5-1,TRBJ2-3,TGCGCCAGCAGCTTGGAGCGCTACGGCGCAGATACGCAGTATTTT,CASSLERYGADTQYF
once,TRBD1,TRBV12-3/TRBV12-4,TRBJ2-7,TGTGCCAGCAGTTTGACAGGGCGGGACGAGCAGTACTTC,CASSLTGRDEQYF
NA,NA,TRBV27,TRBJ2-7,TGTGCCAGCAGTTGGGGCAGCTCCTACGAGCAGTACTTC,CASSWGSSYEQYF
NA,NA,TRBV13,TRBJ1-4,TGTGCCAGCAGCTTGGGACTTGTGGAAAAACTGTTTTTT,CASSLGLVEKLFF
NA,TRBD1,TRBV2,TRBJ1-5,TGTGCCAGCAGTGTGGGACAGGGTGATCAGCCCCAGCATTTT,CASSVGQGDQPQHF
NA,TRBD1,TRBV3-1/TRBV3-2,TRBJ1-2,TGTGCCAGCAGCTACTCCACAGGGGGCGATTATGGCTACACCTTC,CASSYSTGGDYGYTF
NA,TRBD1,TRBV2,TRBJ1-1,TGTGCCAGCAGTGTGCAGGGGGGTTACACTGAAGCTTTCTTT,CASSVQGGYTEAFF
once,TRBD2,TRBV28,TRBJ2-3,TGTGCCAGCAGTTTCTCGCTCGGGACTAGCGTCGCAGATACGCAGTATTTT,CASSFSLGTSVADTQYF
NA,TRBD2,TRBV9,TRBJ2-5,TGTGCCAGCAGCGTAGGAAGCGGGAGCAGCCAAGAGACCCAGTACTTC,CASSVGSGSSQETQYF
NA,NA,TRBV30,TRBJ2-3,TGTGCCTGGAGTGTGGGCGGGGCAGATACGCAGTATTTT,CAWSVGGADTQYF
NA,NA,TRBV27,TRBJ1-1,TGTGCCAGCAGTTTATACAGGGCCACTGAAGCTTTCTTT,CASSLYRATEAFF
NA,TRBD2,TRBV4-1,TRBJ2-1,TGCGCCAGCAGCCAGTTAACTAGCGGGGCCGGATACAATGAGCAGTTCTTC,CASSQLTSGAGYNEQFF
NA,NA,TRBV27,TRBJ1-6,TGTGCCAGCAGTTTACCCGATTCACCCCTCCACTTT,CASSLPDSPLHF
NA,NA,TRBV3-1/TRBV3-2,TRBJ1-1,TGTGCCAGCAGCCAAATCGCGGGCCCTGAAGCTTTCTTT,CASSQIAGPEAFF
NA,NA,TRBV29-1,TRBJ2-1,TGCAGCGTTGAAGATACTAGCCCGAATGAGCAGTTCTTC,CSVEDTSPNEQFF
NA,TRBD2,TRBV15,TRBJ2-1,TGTGCCACCAGCAGAGATCGCGGGAGCACCTACAATGAGCAGTTCTTC,CATSRDRGSTYNEQFF
NA,NA,TRBV9,TRBJ2-7,TGTGCCAGCAGCGTCGGAATGGGGGGATACGAGCAGTACTTC,CASSVGMGGYEQYF